This passage covers 26 T cell receptor beta chains from one sample sequenced in a study of blood T cell repertoires in COVID-19. Profiling relied on immunoSEQ multiplex PCR, and the TCRdb table lists in-frame clones only, not all of them. Of about 30,000 clones in the sample, under 95% were seen once. Sequences were obtained from peripheral blood. These receptors originate from a man aged 65 to 85 with active or convalescent COVID-19.

The chain joins TRBV28 to TRBJ1-1, with D possibly being TRBD1 (6 bases). Trimming removed 5 bases at V and 7 bases at J, with 11 bases between. This CDR3 region has 12 residues. Germline values: CDR1 MDHEN, CDR2 SYDVKM. This CDR3 reads CASSLGGYEAFF. In DNA, the CDR3 is TGTGCCAGCAGTCTAGGGGGATATGAAGCTTTCTTT.

The DNA of the CDR3 is TGTGCCAGCAGCTTAGTACAGAGCGGAGGCTACACCTTC. Protein: CASSLVQSGGYTF. The J gene is TRBJ1-2, the V gene TRBV11-2, with D uncertain. The CDR3 covers 13 residues. Trimming pared 1 base from V and 8 bases from J, leaving 11 bases between. The germline CDR1 and CDR2 sequences are SGHAT and FQNNGV.

V and J are TRBV7-9 and TRBJ2-3; 7 bases line up with TRBD1. CDR3 size: 15 residues. Trimming took 1 base from V and 1 from J; bases not matched to a gene: 2. Germline V gene sequence: CDR1 SEHNR, CDR2 FQNEAQ (reference sequence). The chain's CDR3 is CASSLGQGGTDTQYF. CDR3 DNA sequence: TGTGCCAGCAGCTTAGGACAGGGAGGCACAGATACGCAGTATTTT.

The chain recombines TRBV6-5 with TRBJ2-4; 8 positions agree with TRBD1. CDR1 and CDR2 from the germline V gene are MNHEY and SVGAGI. This CDR3 spans 14 amino acids. The junction had 3 bases not matched to a gene; V was cut back by 0 bases and J by 8 bases. The CDR3 DNA sequence: TGTGCCAGCAGTTACTCAACGGGACAGGACATTCAGTACTTC. Its protein is CASSYSTGQDIQYF.

The CDR3 DNA reads as TGTGCCAGCAGCTTAGAACGTGGGGCTAGCACAGATACGCAGTATTTT. As protein: CASSLERGASTDTQYF. J is TRBJ2-3 and V is TRBV11-2; a weak D match, TRBD1 (5 bases). This CDR3 has 16 residues. V was pared by 0 bases and J by 0 bases, with 10 bases between. Germline CDR1 and CDR2: SGHAT and FQNNGV.

The J gene is TRBJ1-1, the V gene TRBV6-2 or TRBV6-3; 7 bases are a match to TRBD1. The CDR3 sequence is 16 residues long. V lost 6 bases, J lost 0 bases, and 10 bases stayed unmatched. Germline CDR1 MNHEY, CDR2 SVGEGT. The CDR3 is CASSSTGAGMNTEAFF. CDR3 DNA sequence: TGTGCCAGCAGCTCCACAGGGGCAGGGATGAACACTGAAGCTTTCTTT.

This chain uses TRBV13 with TRBJ1-6; 7 bases are shared with TRBD1. The V and J ends lost 5 bases and 9 bases, in that order; junction bases with no gene match: 13. Germline V gene data show CDR1 as PRHDT and CDR2 as FYEKMQ (reference sequence). This CDR3 has 16 residues. CDR3 bases: TGTGCCAGCAGCCAACGAACTACAGGGGTTGGTTCACCCCTCCACTTT. Residues: CASSQRTTGVGSPLHF.

V and J are TRBV13 and TRBJ1-1; D remains ambiguous. V was cut by 1 base and J by 2 bases, with 8 bases left in between. Germline V lookup: CDR1 PRHDT, CDR2 FYEKMQ (reference sequence). The length of the CDR3 is 14 residues. CDR3 loop: CASSLDGSNTEAFF. CDR3 in DNA: TGTGCCAGCAGCTTAGACGGGTCTAACACTGAAGCTTTCTTT.

The chain recombines TRBV7-9 with TRBJ1-2, with TRBD1 matching 8 bases. The CDR3 is 13 amino acids. Germline CDR1 is SEHNR and CDR2 is FQNEAQ (reference sequence). The trim removed 3 bases at V and 8 bases at J, leaving 5 bases unmatched. The CDR3, as DNA: TGTGCCAGCAGCTTCCAGGGGGCGCGAGGCTACACCTTC. It translates to CASSFQGARGYTF. Supplemented by reference TRBV7-9 and TRBJ1-2, the full variable domain reads DTGVSQNPRHKITKRGQNVTFRCDPISEHNRLYWYRQTLGQGPEFLTYFQNEAQLEKSRLLSDRFSAERPKGSFSTLEIQRTEQGDSAMYLCASSFQGARGYTFGSGTRLTVV.

The chain is built from TRBV7-2 and TRBJ2-7; D remains ambiguous. CDR3 length: 15 residues. Germline V lookup: CDR1 SGHTA, CDR2 FQGNSA. Trimming stripped 2 bases from V and 4 bases from J, with 15 bases between. CDR3 nucleotides: TGTGCCAGCAGCTTAAATGTCGTATGGCGGTACGAGCAGTACTTC. Residues: CASSLNVVWRYEQYF. The whole variable domain, filled in from reference TRBV7-2 and TRBJ2-7, reads GAGVSQSPSNKVTEKGKDVELRCDPISGHTALYWYRQSLGQGLEFLIYFQGNSAPDKSGLPSDRFSAERTGGSVSTLTIQRTQQEDSAVYLCASSLNVVWRYEQYFGPGTRLTVT.

The chain links TRBV6-5 to TRBJ2-3, with D maybe TRBD1 (5 bases). Germline V lookup: CDR1 MNHEY, CDR2 SVGAGI. V shed 7 bases and J shed 3 bases, with 14 bases lying between them. The CDR3 has 14 residues. The CDR3 sequence is CASTRDPWTDTQYF. CDR3 bases: TGTGCCAGCACCAGGGATCCTTGGACAGATACGCAGTATTTT.

The rearrangement uses TRBV5-4 and TRBJ2-5; D is unresolved. This CDR3 is 14 amino acids long. Trimming left V 0 bases short and J 2 bases short, with 8 bases between. Looked up from germline, CDR1 is SGHNT and CDR2 is YYREEE (reference sequence). The CDR3, as DNA: TGTGCCAGCAGCTTGGCGTCGAGACAAGAGACCCAGTACTTC. Translation gives CASSLASRQETQYF.

CDR3 sequence: CASSEKRTVTHSPLHF. The CDR3 DNA reads TGTGCCAGCAGTGAAAAAAGGACTGTCACCCATTCACCCCTCCACTTT. The chain joins TRBV6-1 to TRBJ1-6; D not resolved. Trimming took 2 bases from V and 8 from J, leaving 16 bases between them. Germline CDR1 reads MNHNS; CDR2 reads SASEGT. The CDR3 loop spans 16 amino acids.

The gene calls are TRBV5-1 and TRBJ1-1, with D maybe TRBD1 (6 bases). Germline lookup yields CDR1 SGHRS and CDR2 YFSETQ. Between the trimmed V and J ends, which lost 4 bases and 7 bases, there was a span of 14 bases. The length of the CDR3 is 13 residues. CDR3 DNA sequence: TGCGCCAGCAGCGTGCAGGGGCTAGGTGAAGCTTTCTTT. This codes for CASSVQGLGEAFF.

With respect to this clone: The junction does not match germline at one end; this may be a read error. The chain is built from TRBV19 and TRBJ1-6; D might be TRBD1 (6 bases). This CDR3 contains 14 residues. Germline V gene sequence: CDR1 LNHDA, CDR2 SQIVND (reference sequence). CDR3 nucleotides: TGTGCCAGTGGTATACAGGGTCGGAGTTCACCCCTCCACTTT. Translation: CASGIQGRSSPLHF.

V gene TRBV6-5 combines with J gene TRBJ1-3; 11 nucleotides line up with TRBD1. After removal of 2 bases from V and 5 bases from J, the junction contained 5 bases not matched to a gene. The CDR3 is made up of 16 amino acids. The germline V gene encodes CDR1 MNHEY and CDR2 SVGAGI. This CDR3 is CASSYLGQGVRNTIYF. DNA for the CDR3: TGTGCCAGCAGTTACCTGGGACAGGGGGTGAGAAACACCATATATTTT.

The chain combines TRBV11-2 with TRBJ2-1; D call uncertain. The CDR3 runs to 13 residues. From germline, CDR1 is SGHAT and CDR2 FQNNGV. Trimming removed 3 bases at V and 4 bases at J, with 7 bases between. CDR3 region: CASSLSLYNEQFF. In DNA, the CDR3 is TGTGCCAGCAGCTTGAGCTTGTACAATGAGCAGTTCTTC.

The chain employs TRBV7-2 and TRBJ1-5; D is undetermined. The CDR3 is 14 residues long. V lost 4 bases and J lost 4, with 11 bases in between. Germline V gene lookup returns CDR1 SGHTA and CDR2 FQGNSA. CDR3 sequence reads: CASSSSGGNQPQHF. For the CDR3, the DNA is TGTGCCAGCAGCTCGTCGGGAGGGAATCAGCCCCAGCATTTT.

The CDR3 DNA reads as TGTGCCAGCAGTGACCCACAGGGGGGGTGGGCAGATACGCAGTATTTT. Translating it yields CASSDPQGGWADTQYF. The chain links TRBV25-1 to TRBJ2-3; D might be TRBD1 (8 bases). CDR3 length equals 16 residues. In germline, CDR1 is MGHDK, CDR2 SYGVNS. Deletions cut 3 bases from V and 4 bases from J, with 17 bases between.

This clone has a handful of counts. This chain links TRBV14 with TRBJ1-1, with a weak D call TRBD1 (5 bases). The V gene's germline CDR1 is SGHDN and CDR2 FVKESK. This CDR3 is built from 14 residues. The germline V and J ends were trimmed by 5 bases and 4 bases, with 14 bases remaining between them. The CDR3 DNA follows: TGTGCCAGCAGCGCTAAAGCGGGGGGCACTGAAGCTTTCTTT. It yields the protein CASSAKAGGTEAFF.

This clone is a singleton in its sample. The V call is TRBV5-1, the J call TRBJ2-5; 8 bases align to TRBD2. CDR3 length: 14 amino acids. Per germline, CDR1 SGHRS and CDR2 YFSETQ. The V and J ends lost 9 bases and 0 bases, in that order; junction bases with no gene match: 7. The CDR3 sequence: CATKLLADQETQYF. The CDR3 region has the DNA TGCGCCACCAAGTTACTAGCGGACCAAGAGACCCAGTACTTC.

The chain couples TRBV5-1 to TRBJ2-1, with a possible D match to TRBD1 (6 bases). The germline V and J ends were trimmed by 4 bases and 4 bases, with 9 bases remaining between them. Germline assignment: CDR1 SGHRS and CDR2 YFSETQ. The CDR3 length is 13 residues. CDR3 amino acids: CASSPQGYNEQFF. The CDR3 nucleotides are TGCGCCAGCAGCCCACAGGGATACAATGAGCAGTTCTTC.

The rearrangement joins TRBV30 to TRBJ1-1, with TRBD1 identical over 8 bases. Per germline, CDR1 GTSNPN and CDR2 SVGIG (reference sequence). V shed 8 bases, J shed 0 bases, and the junction held 2 bases outside the gene matches. The CDR3 sequence is 12 residues long. CDR3 in amino acids: CARQGMNTEAFF. In DNA form, the CDR3 reads TGTGCCCGACAGGGGATGAACACTGAAGCTTTCTTT.

The V and J genes are TRBV29-1 and TRBJ1-1, with 7 bases that match TRBD1. Germline assignment: CDR1 SQVTM and CDR2 ANQGSEA. CDR3 length: 13 residues. V dropped 7 bases and J dropped 8; count of bases not matched to a gene: 13. The CDR3 DNA reads TGCAGCGCGGGAATGGGATCGACAGGGGAAGCTTTCTTT. Protein sequence: CSAGMGSTGEAFF.

This chain connects TRBV30 to TRBJ1-1, with TRBD1 matching 7 bases. J was trimmed by 12 bases and V by 8 bases; bases with no gene match: 9. The CDR3 consists of 10 residues. CDR1 and CDR2 (germline): GTSNPN, SVGIG (reference sequence). CDR3 DNA sequence: TGTGCCGCGTCCCGGGACAGTCCTTTCTTT. Protein product: CAASRDSPFF. Looking up the rest from reference TRBV30 and TRBJ1-1 gives the full variable domain: SQTIHQWPATLVQPVGSPLSLECTVEGTSNPNLYWYRQAAGRGLQLLFYSVGIGQISSEVPQNLSASRPQDRQFILSSKKLLLSDSGFYLCAASRDSPFFGQGTRLTVV.

This rearrangement joins TRBV6-6 to TRBJ2-7, with a tentative D call TRBD1 (6 bases). This CDR3 has 13 amino acids. Trimming shortened V by 2 bases and J by 2 bases, and 7 bases separated the two germline ends. The germline V gene encodes CDR1 MNHNY and CDR2 SVGAGI (reference sequence). CDR3 in DNA: TGTGCCAGCAGTTACGACAGGACCTACGAGCAGTACTTC. Translated, it gives CASSYDRTYEQYF.